What follows describes a single TCR beta chain. Trimming took 4 bases from V and 0 from J; bases not matched to a gene: 5. This CDR3 has 16 residues. Germline assignment: CDR1 LNHDA and CDR2 SQIVND (reference sequence). All CD4+ cells other than CD45RA+CCR7+CD95- naive cells were sorted as memory, over 98% pure. This record belongs to a study of human CD4 T cells and Enterobacteriaceae. Sequencing used immunoSEQ multiplex PCR; TCRdb keeps in-frame clones, though not all of them. The sample carries 27,000 or so clones, 70% to 90% recorded once. The chain joins TRBV19 to TRBJ2-1; 8 bases fit TRBD2. Sequencing was performed on memory CD4+ T cells from blood. The origin of this receptor is a human donor in good health. Here the CDR3 reads CASSRTSGSSYNEQFF. Here the CDR3 DNA reads TGTGCCAGTAGTAGAACCAGCGGGAGCTCCTACAATGAGCAGTTCTTC. The whole variable domain, remainder taken from reference TRBV19 and TRBJ2-1, is DGGITQSPKYLFRKEGQNVTLSCEQNLNHDAMYWYRQDPGQGLRLIYYSQIVNDFQKGDIAEGYSVSREKKESFPLTVTSAQKNPTAFYLCASSRTSGSSYNEQFFGPGTRLTVL.